This TCR beta chain was identified in a study of CD8+ T cells in alopecia areata. RNA extraction was followed by reverse transcription into cDNA, which acted as the sequencing template. Assay used: immunoSEQ multiplex PCR; TCRdb lists only in-frame clones, some missing. The data show roughly 150,000 clones, about three fifths seen once. Germline lookup yields CDR1 MNHEY and CDR2 SVGAGI. V lost 6 bases to trimming and J lost 1 base, with 10 bases between them. The CDR3 runs to 15 residues. To note about this clone: This sample also contains other DNA sequences that code for the same CDR3.

The source material was CD8+ T cells sorted from blood. The chain recombines TRBV6-5 with TRBJ2-6; possibly TRBD2 for D (6 bases). This receptor was identified in a human donor in good health. The CDR3 reads CASSLGGSGANVLTF. As DNA, the CDR3 is TGTGCCAGCAGCCTGGGAGGTTCTGGGGCCAACGTCCTGACTTTC.